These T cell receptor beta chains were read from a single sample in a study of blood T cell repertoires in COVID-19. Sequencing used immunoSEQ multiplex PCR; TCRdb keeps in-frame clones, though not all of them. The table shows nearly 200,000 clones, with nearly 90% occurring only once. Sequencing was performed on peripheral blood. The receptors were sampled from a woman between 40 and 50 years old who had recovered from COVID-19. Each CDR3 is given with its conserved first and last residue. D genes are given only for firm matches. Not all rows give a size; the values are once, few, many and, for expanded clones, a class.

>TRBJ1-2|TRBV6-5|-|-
TGTGCCAGCAGTTACTCCGGACAGCTCAATGGCTACACCTTC
CASSYSGQLNGYTF
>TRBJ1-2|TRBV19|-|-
TGTGCCAGTAGGAACGGTCTTTCTGGCTACACCTTC
CASRNGLSGYTF
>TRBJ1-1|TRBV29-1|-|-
TGCAGCGTACGAACTTTTAGAGGAGCTTTCTTT
CSVRTFRGAFF
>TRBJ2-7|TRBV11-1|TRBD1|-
TGTGCCAGCAGCCCATCCGGGACAGGGGATGGCGAGCAGTACTTC
CASSPSGTGDGEQYF
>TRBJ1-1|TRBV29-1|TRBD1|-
TGCAGCGTTGATGGGACAGGGATGAACACTGAAGCTTTCTTT
CSVDGTGMNTEAFF
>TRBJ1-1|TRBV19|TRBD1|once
TGTGCCAGTATTACAGGGGATTCAGCTTTCTTT
CASITGDSAFF
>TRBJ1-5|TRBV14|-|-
TGTGCCAGCAGCCAGACCGGAGCTCAGCCCCAGCATTTT
CASSQTGAQPQHF
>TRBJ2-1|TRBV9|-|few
TGTGCCAGCAGCGTATTATCCGGGAGTGAGCAGTTCTTC
CASSVLSGSEQFF
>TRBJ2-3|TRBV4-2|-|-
TGTGCCAGCAGCCCCCGGGAACTAGCTGCAGATACGCAGTATTTT
CASSPRELAADTQYF
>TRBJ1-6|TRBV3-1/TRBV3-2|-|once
TGTGCCAGCAGCCACTCTGACAGATATTCACCCCTCCACTTT
CASSHSDRYSPLHF
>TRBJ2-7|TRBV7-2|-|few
TGTGCCAGCAGCTTAGAGGGCTGGAGGGTGCAGTACTTC
CASSLEGWRVQYF
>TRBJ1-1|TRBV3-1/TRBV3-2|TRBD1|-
TGTGCCAGCAGCCGAACCGGGACAGGGAACACTGAAGCTTTCTTT
CASSRTGTGNTEAFF
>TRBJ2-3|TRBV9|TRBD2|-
TGTGCCAGCAGCGTAAGACTAGCCGGGGGCACAGATACGCAGTATTTT
CASSVRLAGGTDTQYF
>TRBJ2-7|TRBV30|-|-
TGTGCCTGGAGTTCAATGGGACACCACGAGCAGTACTTC
CAWSSMGHHEQYF
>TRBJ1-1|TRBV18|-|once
TGTGCCAGCTCACCACCGGAAGGGGGGAACACTGAAGCTTTCTTT
CASSPPEGGNTEAFF
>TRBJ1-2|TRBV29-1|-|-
TGCAGCGTTGACGAGTACTATGGCTACACCTTC
CSVDEYYGYTF
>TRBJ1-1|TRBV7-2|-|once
TGTGCCAGCAGGCCCGAGGCAGTGAACACTGAAGCTTTCTTT
CASRPEAVNTEAFF
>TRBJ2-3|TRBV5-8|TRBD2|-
TGTGCCAGCAGCTTGGAGGTAGCGGGAGTTTTGGATACGCAGTATTTT
CASSLEVAGVLDTQYF
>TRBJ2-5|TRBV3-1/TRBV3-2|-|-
TGTGCCAGCAGCCAAGTCGGAGAGACCCAGTACTTC
CASSQVGETQYF
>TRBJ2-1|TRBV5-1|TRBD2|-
TGCGCCAGCAGCTTGGATTTGGGCGGGAGATTAGGGTACAATGAGCAGTTCTTC
CASSLDLGGRLGYNEQFF
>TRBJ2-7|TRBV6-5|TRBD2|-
TGTGCCAGCAGATACGGCGCTAGCGGGAGACTCGAGCAGTACTTC
CASRYGASGRLEQYF
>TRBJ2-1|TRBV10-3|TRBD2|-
TGTGCCATCAGTGAAGGTAGCGGGAGGGCTGTCAATGAGCAGTTCTTC
CAISEGSGRAVNEQFF
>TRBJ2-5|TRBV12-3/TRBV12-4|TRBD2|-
TGTGCCAGCAGGAGCGGGGTCCAAGAGACCCAGTACTTC
CASRSGVQETQYF
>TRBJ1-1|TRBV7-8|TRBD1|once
TGTGCCAGCAGCCCCCGGGGGGCAGGGGGCATGTGGACTGAAGCTTTCTTT
CASSPRGAGGMWTEAFF
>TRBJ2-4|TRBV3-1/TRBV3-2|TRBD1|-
TGTGCCAGCAGCCACAGGGGGCTGGCCAAAAACATTCAGTACTTC
CASSHRGLAKNIQYF
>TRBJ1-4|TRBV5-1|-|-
TGCGCCAGCAGCTTGGCGGGGACTTGGGGCGAAAAACTGTTTTTT
CASSLAGTWGEKLFF
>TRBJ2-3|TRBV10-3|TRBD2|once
TGTGCCATCCTAGCGGGAGGGCAAGATACGCAGTATTTT
CAILAGGQDTQYF
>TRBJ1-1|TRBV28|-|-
TGTGCCAGCAGCAACATCCACGAAGCTTTCTTT
CASSNIHEAFF
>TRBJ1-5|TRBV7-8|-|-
TGTGCCAGCAGCCCCCGACAGTCGGGGGTTGGGAATCAGCCCCAGCATTTT
CASSPRQSGVGNQPQHF
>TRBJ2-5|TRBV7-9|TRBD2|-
TGTGCCAGCAGCCATTTCAGTGGGAGGGTAGAGCAAGAGACCCAGTACTTC
CASSHFSGRVEQETQYF
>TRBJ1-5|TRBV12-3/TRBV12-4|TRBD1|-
TGTGCCAGCAGTCCGGGACAGGGGGAGCCCCAGCATTTT
CASSPGQGEPQHF
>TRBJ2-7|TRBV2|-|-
TGTGCCAGCAGTCTACAGGCCTACGAGCAGTACTTC
CASSLQAYEQYF
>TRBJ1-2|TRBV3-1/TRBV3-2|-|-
TGTGCCAGCAGCCAAGTGGCGGGGGTGGGCTACACCTTC
CASSQVAGVGYTF
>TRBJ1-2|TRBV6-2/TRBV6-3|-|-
TGTGCCAGCAGTAGTTACACAGCTTATGGCTACACCTTC
CASSSYTAYGYTF
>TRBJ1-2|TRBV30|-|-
TGTGCCTGGAGTGGGGCAGGGATGCGAGGCTACACCTTC
CAWSGAGMRGYTF
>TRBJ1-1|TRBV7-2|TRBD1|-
TGTGCCAGCAGCTTAGACCCCCCGGGACAGGGGACTGAAGCTTTCTTT
CASSLDPPGQGTEAFF
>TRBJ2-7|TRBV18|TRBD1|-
TGTGCCAGCTCGCCGGGGACAGGATCCTACGAGCAGTACTTC
CASSPGTGSYEQYF
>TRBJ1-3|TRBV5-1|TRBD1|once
TGCGCCAGCAGTTCAGGGGGCTTTACGGGAAACACCATATATTTT
CASSSGGFTGNTIYF
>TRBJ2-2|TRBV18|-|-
TGTGCCAGCTCACCACTACAGGGAGTTACCGGGGAGCTGTTTTTT
CASSPLQGVTGELFF
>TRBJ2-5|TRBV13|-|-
TGTGCCAGCAGCTCCACCTATAAGAAAGAGACCCAGTACTTC
CASSSTYKKETQYF
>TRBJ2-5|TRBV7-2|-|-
TGTGCCAGCAGCTCCCTAGTCGGGGAGACCCAGTACTTC
CASSSLVGETQYF
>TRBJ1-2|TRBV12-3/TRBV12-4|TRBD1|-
TGTGCCAGCAGTAATTGGACAGGGTTTGGCTACACCTTC
CASSNWTGFGYTF
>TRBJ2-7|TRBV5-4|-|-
TGTGCCAGCAGCTTGTTGATGGGCAGGGACTACGAGCAGTACTTC
CASSLLMGRDYEQYF
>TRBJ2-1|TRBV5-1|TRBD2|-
TGCGCCAGCAGCCCGCCGGGACTAGCGACATACAATGAGCAGTTCTTC
CASSPPGLATYNEQFF
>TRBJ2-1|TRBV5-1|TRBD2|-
TGCGCCAGCAGCTTGGGACTAGCGGGAGGTCTCGATGAGCAGTTCTTC
CASSLGLAGGLDEQFF
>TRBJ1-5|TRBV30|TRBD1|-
TGTGCCTGGCAACAGGGGGCGTCTGGCAATCAGCCCCAGCATTTT
CAWQQGASGNQPQHF
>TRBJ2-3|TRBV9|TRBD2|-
TGTGCCAGCAGCCCTGACGGACTAGCGACTACGCAGTATTTT
CASSPDGLATTQYF
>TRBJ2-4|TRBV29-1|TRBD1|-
TGCAGCGTCGGACAGGGAGGTGGCATTCAGTACTTC
CSVGQGGGIQYF
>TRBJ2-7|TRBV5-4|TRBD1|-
TGTGCCAGCAGCTTGGGATGGGACAGCAACTACGAGCAGTACTTC
CASSLGWDSNYEQYF
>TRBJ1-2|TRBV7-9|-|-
TGTGCCAGCAGCCCATCTAACGGGGGCTACACCTTC
CASSPSNGGYTF
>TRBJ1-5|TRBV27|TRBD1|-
TGTGCCAGCAGCCGCGGACAGGCGAGCGGGCAGCCCCAGCATTTT
CASSRGQASGQPQHF
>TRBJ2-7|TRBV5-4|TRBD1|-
TGTGCCAGCAGGACCGGGACAGGAGACTACGAGCAGTACTTC
CASRTGTGDYEQYF
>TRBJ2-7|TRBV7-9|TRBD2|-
TGTGCCAGCAGCCTTAGCGGGAGGGCCCGGGCCGAGCAGTACTTC
CASSLSGRARAEQYF